Listed here are 24 T cell receptor beta chains from one sample, sequenced in a study of radiotherapy plus CTLA-4 blockade in lung cancer. Clones were read by immunoSEQ multiplex PCR, and TCRdb kept only the in-frame ones, dropping some. The table lists tens of thousands of clones, approximately 90% of them singletons. The sequencing used peripheral blood, collected from a patient treated with radiotherapy plus ipilimumab. These receptors were taken from a human donor with non-small cell lung cancer whose response to radiotherapy plus ipilimumab could not be evaluated.

V and J are TRBV19 and TRBJ1-5, with D perhaps matching TRBD1 (6 bases). Deletions cut 3 bases from V and 4 bases from J, with 19 bases between. CDR1 is LNHDA, CDR2 SQIVND, per germline (reference sequence). This CDR3 contains 17 residues. The CDR3 region is CASSIRTARGSNQPQHF. The CDR3 DNA reads as TGTGCCAGTAGTATTCGGACAGCCCGAGGGAGTAATCAGCCCCAGCATTTT.

The chain has TRBV7-9 and TRBJ2-3, with TRBD1 matching over 7 bases. Trimming took 5 bases from V and 0 from J; bases not matched to a gene: 8. Germline CDR1 is SEHNR and CDR2 is FQNEAQ (reference sequence). The CDR3 is made up of 16 amino acids. As DNA, the CDR3 is TGTGCCAGCAGCGACCTTAGGGGGCGAAGCACAGATACGCAGTATTTT. Its translation is CASSDLRGRSTDTQYF.

The chain carries TRBV7-8 and TRBJ1-1, with TRBD1 as a possible D gene (6 bases). The CDR3 runs 14 residues. Trimming removed 5 bases from V and 6 bases from J, with 16 bases in between. Germline V gene sequence: CDR1 SGHVS, CDR2 FQNEAQ. CDR3 bases: TGTGCCAGCAGCCGGGCGGGGGGCGCCCCTGAAGCTTTCTTT. Translated, it gives CASSRAGGAPEAFF.

This clone was recorded only once. The V call is TRBV28, the J call TRBJ2-4, with TRBD2 matching over 16 bases. The CDR3 totals 21 residues. With V trimmed by 5 bases and J by 1 base, 14 bases remained unmatched. Germline V gene sequence: CDR1 MDHEN, CDR2 SYDVKM. CDR3 sequence: CASSEGGLAGGPGSAKNIQYF. CDR3 nucleotide sequence: TGTGCCAGCAGTGAGGGGGGACTAGCGGGAGGGCCGGGCTCCGCCAAAAACATTCAGTACTTC.

The rearrangement joins TRBV5-1 to TRBJ2-7; a possible D gene is TRBD1 (5 bases). V was pared by 3 bases and J by 6 bases, with 19 bases between. The CDR3 extends over 15 amino acids. CDR1 and CDR2 from the germline V gene are SGHRS and YFSETQ. Here the CDR3 DNA reads TGCGCCAGCAGCTCTGGGGCCCTTAGGGGTTCCGAGCAGTACTTC. It is translated as CASSSGALRGSEQYF.

The rearrangement uses TRBV7-2 and TRBJ2-6, with TRBD1 matching over 7 bases. The J segment lost 4 bases and the V segment lost 0 bases, leaving 9 bases of the junction unmatched. The germline gives CDR1 SGHTA, CDR2 FQGNSA. This CDR3 region has 18 residues. CDR3 protein: CASSLALRGRGGANVLTF. The CDR3 DNA follows: TGTGCCAGCAGCTTAGCTCTAAGGGGGCGCGGAGGGGCCAACGTCCTGACTTTC.

This chain connects TRBV28 to TRBJ2-5; 7 bases fit TRBD1. From germline, CDR1 is MDHEN and CDR2 SYDVKM. The CDR3 contains 18 residues. V trimming: 1 base; J trimming: 2 bases; junction bases outside the gene matches: 13. CDR3 amino acids: CASSLSRTGWGIQETQYF. CDR3 nucleotides: TGTGCCAGCAGTTTATCCCGGACAGGCTGGGGGATACAAGAGACCCAGTACTTC.

J is TRBJ2-1 and V is TRBV5-1, with 10 bases matching TRBD1. The CDR3 runs to 15 residues. The V and J ends lost 2 bases and 5 bases, in that order; junction bases with no gene match: 4. Germline loops: CDR1 SGHRS, CDR2 YFSETQ. CDR3 sequence: CASSLDRGLNNEQFF. In nucleotides, the CDR3 is TGCGCCAGCAGCTTAGACAGGGGGCTCAACAATGAGCAGTTCTTC.

This clone was detected only once. The chain uses TRBV28 and TRBJ2-1; 10 bases are shared with TRBD1. The V segment lost 8 bases and the J segment 3 bases; nucleotides outside the gene matches: 7. This CDR3 spans 15 amino acids. The germline V gene encodes CDR1 MDHEN and CDR2 SYDVKM. CDR3 nucleotides: TGTGCCAGCTGGACAGGGGGGTTTCTCTACAATGAGCAGTTCTTC. It encodes CASWTGGFLYNEQFF.

The chain has TRBV11-2 and TRBJ1-1; tentative D call: TRBD1 (6 bases). This CDR3 contains 15 residues. CDR1 is SGHAT and CDR2 is FQNNGV in the germline V gene. The V end was cut by 3 bases, the J end by 4 bases, with 15 bases between. As DNA, the CDR3 is TGTGCCAGCAGCTTTAGAGCTGGGGGCAGCACTGAAGCTTTCTTT. Translating it yields CASSFRAGGSTEAFF.

This chain uses TRBV7-6 with TRBJ1-2; 9 bases align to TRBD1. J gave up 6 bases and V 3 bases, and 5 bases lay outside the gene matches. The CDR3 is 14 amino acids. Germline CDR1 is SGHVS and CDR2 is FNYEAQ. The CDR3 nucleotides are TGTGCCAGCAGCTTTGGACAGGGGAGTAATGGCTACACCTTC. Its translation is CASSFGQGSNGYTF.

The chain uses TRBV28 and TRBJ1-1; a possible D gene is TRBD1 (5 bases). This CDR3 is 14 amino acids long. Germline CDR1 reads MDHEN; CDR2 reads SYDVKM. V shed 5 bases and J shed 1 base, with 11 bases lying between them. DNA for the CDR3: TGTGCCAGCAGTGCGGGACTAAAGAACACTGAAGCTTTCTTT. This translates into CASSAGLKNTEAFF.

This chain uses TRBV27 with TRBJ1-4, with D tentatively TRBD1 (5 bases). V was cut by 3 bases and J by 5 bases, with 7 bases left in between. This CDR3 has 13 residues. Per germline, CDR1 MNHEY and CDR2 SMNVEV (reference sequence). The CDR3 region is CASSFRGNEKLFF. DNA of the CDR3: TGTGCCAGCAGTTTCCGGGGGAATGAAAAACTGTTTTTT.

J is TRBJ1-1 and V is TRBV6-5; no definite D call. Germline CDR1 reads MNHEY; CDR2 reads SVGAGI. V lost 0 bases, J lost 2 bases, and 7 bases lay in between. This CDR3 has 14 amino acids. The CDR3 DNA reads as TGTGCCAGCAGTTACTCCAGTCCAAACACTGAAGCTTTCTTT. It codes for CASSYSSPNTEAFF.

The chain employs TRBV25-1 and TRBJ2-5; perhaps TRBD1 as D (6 bases). The CDR3 is made up of 15 amino acids. The ends were cut back, 3 bases at V and 1 base at J, with 12 bases in the middle. Germline lookup yields CDR1 MGHDK and CDR2 SYGVNS. The CDR3 reads CASSDHGQPQETQYF. DNA of the CDR3: TGTGCCAGCAGTGATCACGGACAGCCCCAAGAGACCCAGTACTTC.

In nucleotides, the CDR3 is TGCGCCAGCAGCCAAGCTTGGCGGGGGCCCTATAGCAATCAGCCCCAGCATTTT. Translation: CASSQAWRGPYSNQPQHF. The chain recombines TRBV4-1 with TRBJ1-5; D is perhaps TRBD1 (6 bases). V was cut by 1 base and J by 0 bases, with 16 bases left in between. The CDR3 has 18 amino acids. Looked up from germline, CDR1 is MGHRA and CDR2 is YSYEKL.

The chain couples TRBV7-2 to TRBJ2-3; TRBD2 matches 7 bases. V dropped 2 bases and J dropped 3; count of bases not matched to a gene: 8. Germline-derived CDR1 and CDR2 are SGHTA and FQGNSA. The CDR3 runs to 16 residues. In nucleotides, the CDR3 is TGTGCCAGCAGCTTAAGGCGGGAGTTTAGGACAGATACGCAGTATTTT. Translation: CASSLRREFRTDTQYF.

The V gene is TRBV4-1, the J gene TRBJ1-2; D possibly corresponds to TRBD1 (6 bases). CDR3 length: 15 amino acids. The germline CDR1 and CDR2 sequences are MGHRA and YSYEKL. The ends were cut back, 4 bases at V and 4 bases at J, with 16 bases in the middle. The CDR3 loop reads CASSPGGRPIYGYTF. CDR3 in DNA: TGCGCCAGCAGCCCGGGGGGCAGACCGATCTATGGCTACACCTTC.

This chain joins TRBV5-6 and TRBJ1-6, with a tentative D call TRBD1 (6 bases). From germline, CDR1 is SGHDT and CDR2 YYEEEE. V was trimmed by 0 bases and J by 1 base, leaving 14 bases between them. The CDR3 totals 18 residues. The CDR3 here is CASSLAGASGSYNSPLHF. The DNA of the CDR3 is TGTGCCAGCAGCTTGGCAGGGGCGTCAGGGTCCTATAATTCACCCCTCCACTTT.

V and J are TRBV27 and TRBJ1-5; D is perhaps TRBD1 (5 bases). With 4 bases removed from V and 10 bases from J, the gap between germline ends came to 14 bases. The CDR3 length is 13 residues. The germline CDR1 and CDR2 sequences are MNHEY and SMNVEV (reference sequence). CDR3 nucleotide sequence: TGTGCCAGCAGTTCCCTCGGGGGTTTACCCCAGCATTTT. It encodes CASSSLGGLPQHF.

This clone was found once. This chain joins TRBV4-1 and TRBJ1-5, with a possible D match to TRBD1 (5 bases). The V and J ends lost 11 bases and 4 bases respectively, with 24 bases between them. The CDR3 totals 16 residues. Germline V gene data show CDR1 as MGHRA and CDR2 as YSYEKL. CDR3 bases: TGCGCCGGCTCCCGGGACTTTAGACTACTAAATCAGCCCCAGCATTTT. Its translation: CAGSRDFRLLNQPQHF.

The chain employs TRBV4-1 and TRBJ2-3; 8 bases are a match to TRBD2. Germline V gene lookup returns CDR1 MGHRA and CDR2 YSYEKL. This CDR3 comprises 19 residues. Trimming cost V 0 bases and J 2 bases; bases outside gene matches: 13. The CDR3 nucleotides are TGCGCCAGCAGCCAAGAGGGAATAGCGGGGTCCCGGGTCACAGATACGCAGTATTTT. It encodes CASSQEGIAGSRVTDTQYF.

The count of this clone is one. This chain uses TRBV30 with TRBJ2-7; D might be TRBD1 (6 bases). The CDR3 is 14 residues long. The V gene lost 1 base and the J gene lost 2 bases, with 12 bases spanning the gap. CDR1 is GTSNPN, CDR2 SVGIG, per germline (reference sequence). For the CDR3, the DNA is TGTGCCTGGAGTGGGGAGACAGGTACCTACGAGCAGTACTTC. This codes for CAWSGETGTYEQYF.

The chain links TRBV19 to TRBJ2-1, with a tentative D call TRBD2 (5 bases). Germline V gene lookup returns CDR1 LNHDA and CDR2 SQIVND (reference sequence). V shed 10 bases and J shed 5 bases, with 21 bases lying between them. The CDR3 loop spans 15 amino acids. DNA of the CDR3: TGTGCCACCAGATCCCCTACAATGGGAGACAATGAGCAGTTCTTC. Translating gives CATRSPTMGDNEQFF.